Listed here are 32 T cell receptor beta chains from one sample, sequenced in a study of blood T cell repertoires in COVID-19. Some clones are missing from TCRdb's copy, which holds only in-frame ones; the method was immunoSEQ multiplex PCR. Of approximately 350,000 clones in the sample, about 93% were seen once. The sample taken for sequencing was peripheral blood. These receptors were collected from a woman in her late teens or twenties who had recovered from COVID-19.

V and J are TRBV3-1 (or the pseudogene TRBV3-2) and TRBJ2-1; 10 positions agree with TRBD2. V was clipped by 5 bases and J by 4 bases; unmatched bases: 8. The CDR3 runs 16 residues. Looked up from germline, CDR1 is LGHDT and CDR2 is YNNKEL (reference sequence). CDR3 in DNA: TGTGCCAGCAGCATCCGGACTAGCGGCCTTTACAATGAGCAGTTCTTC. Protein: CASSIRTSGLYNEQFF.

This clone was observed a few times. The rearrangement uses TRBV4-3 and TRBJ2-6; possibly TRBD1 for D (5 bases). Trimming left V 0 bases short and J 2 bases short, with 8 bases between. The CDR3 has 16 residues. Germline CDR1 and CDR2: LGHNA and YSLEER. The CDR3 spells CASSQDRATGANVLTF. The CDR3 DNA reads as TGCGCCAGCAGCCAAGACAGGGCTACTGGGGCCAACGTCCTGACTTTC.

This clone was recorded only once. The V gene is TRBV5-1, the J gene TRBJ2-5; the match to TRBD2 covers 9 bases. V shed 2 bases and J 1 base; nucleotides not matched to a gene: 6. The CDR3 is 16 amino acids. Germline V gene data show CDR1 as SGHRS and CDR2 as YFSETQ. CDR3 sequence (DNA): TGCGCCAGCAGCTTCCTTACTAGCGGGTCCCAAGAGACCCAGTACTTC. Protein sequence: CASSFLTSGSQETQYF.

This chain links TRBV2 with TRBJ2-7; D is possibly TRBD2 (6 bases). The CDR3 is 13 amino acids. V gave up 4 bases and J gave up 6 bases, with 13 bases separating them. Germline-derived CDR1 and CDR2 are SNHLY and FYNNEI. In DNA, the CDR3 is TGTGCCAGCAGTGGACTAGGACTTAGCGAGCAGTACGTC. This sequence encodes CASSGLGLSEQYV.

This CDR3 is CACTPDSGIPLHF. The CDR3 nucleotides are TGTGCCTGTACCCCGGACAGCGGGATACCCCTCCACTTT. The rearrangement joins TRBV30 to TRBJ1-6; maybe TRBD1 (6 bases). The germline V and J ends were trimmed by 6 bases and 12 bases, with 18 bases remaining between them. Germline V gives CDR1 GTSNPN, CDR2 SVGIG (reference sequence). This CDR3 contains 13 residues. The full variable domain, its missing parts supplied by reference TRBV30 and TRBJ1-6, is SQTIHQWPATLVQPVGSPLSLECTVEGTSNPNLYWYRQAAGRGLQLLFYSVGIGQISSEVPQNLSASRPQDRQFILSSKKLLLSDSGFYLCACTPDSGIPLHFGNGTRLTVT.

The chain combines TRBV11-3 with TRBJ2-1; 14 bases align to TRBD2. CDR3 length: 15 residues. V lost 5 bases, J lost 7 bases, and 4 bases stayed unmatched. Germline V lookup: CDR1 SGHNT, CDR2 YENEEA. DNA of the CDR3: TGTGCCAGCAGCAGGGGACTAGCGGGAGTAAATGAGCAGTTCTTC. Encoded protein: CASSRGLAGVNEQFF. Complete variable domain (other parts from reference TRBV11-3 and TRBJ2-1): EAGVVQSPRYKIIEKKQPVAFWCNPISGHNTLYWYLQNLGQGPELLIRYENEEAVDDSQLPKDRFSAERLKGVDSTLKIQPAELGDSAVYLCASSRGLAGVNEQFFGPGTRLTVL.

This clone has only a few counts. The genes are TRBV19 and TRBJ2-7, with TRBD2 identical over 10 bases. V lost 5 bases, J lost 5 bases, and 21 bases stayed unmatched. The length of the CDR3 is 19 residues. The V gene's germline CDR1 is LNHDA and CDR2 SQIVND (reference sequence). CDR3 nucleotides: TGTGCCAGTAGTGGAATCATCATCCGCCTAGCGGGAGAACGCCACGAGCAGTACGTC. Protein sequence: CASSGIIIRLAGERHEQYV.

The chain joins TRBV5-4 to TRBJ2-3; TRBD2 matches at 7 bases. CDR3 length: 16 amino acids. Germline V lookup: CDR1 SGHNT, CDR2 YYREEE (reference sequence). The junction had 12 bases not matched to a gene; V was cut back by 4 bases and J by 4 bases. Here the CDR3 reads CASSPRGGRASDTQYF. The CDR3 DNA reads TGTGCCAGCAGCCCACGTGGGGGGAGGGCCTCAGATACGCAGTATTTT.

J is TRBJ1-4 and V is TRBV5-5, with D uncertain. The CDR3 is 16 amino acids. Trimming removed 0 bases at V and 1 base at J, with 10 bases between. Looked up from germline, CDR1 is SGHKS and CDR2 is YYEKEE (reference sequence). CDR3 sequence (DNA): TGTGCCAGCAGCTTGGATGTCCTCCTAACTAATGAAAAACTGTTTTTT. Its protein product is CASSLDVLLTNEKLFF. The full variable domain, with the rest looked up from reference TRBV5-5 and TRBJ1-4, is DAGVTQSPTHLIKTRGQQVTLRCSPISGHKSVSWYQQVLGQGPQFIFQYYEKEERGRGNFPDRFSARQFPNYSSELNVNALLLGDSALYLCASSLDVLLTNEKLFFGSGTQLSVL.

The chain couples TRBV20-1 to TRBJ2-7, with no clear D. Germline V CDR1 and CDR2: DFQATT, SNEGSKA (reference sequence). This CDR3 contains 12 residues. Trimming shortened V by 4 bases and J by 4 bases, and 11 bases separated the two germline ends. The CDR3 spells CSANDGPYEQYV. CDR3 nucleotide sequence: TGCAGTGCTAATGATGGCCCGTACGAGCAGTACGTC.

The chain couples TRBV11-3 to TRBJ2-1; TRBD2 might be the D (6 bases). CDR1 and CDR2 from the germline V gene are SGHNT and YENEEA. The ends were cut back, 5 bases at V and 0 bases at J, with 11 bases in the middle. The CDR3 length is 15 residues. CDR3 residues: CASSPGGYSYNEQFF. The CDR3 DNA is TGTGCCAGCAGCCCCGGGGGTTACTCCTACAATGAGCAGTTCTTC.

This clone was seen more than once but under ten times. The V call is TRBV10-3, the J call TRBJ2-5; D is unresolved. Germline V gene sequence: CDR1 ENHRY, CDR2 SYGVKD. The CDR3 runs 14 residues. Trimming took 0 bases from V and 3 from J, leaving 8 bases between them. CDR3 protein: CAISESQAKETQYF. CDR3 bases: TGTGCCATCAGTGAGTCTCAGGCCAAAGAGACCCAGTACTTC.

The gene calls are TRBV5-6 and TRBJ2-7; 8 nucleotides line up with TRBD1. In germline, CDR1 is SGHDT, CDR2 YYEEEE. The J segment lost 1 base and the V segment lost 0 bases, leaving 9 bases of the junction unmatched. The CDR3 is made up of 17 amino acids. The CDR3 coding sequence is TGTGCCAGCAGCTTGGAGGACAGGGTAGGATCTTCCTACGAGCAGTACGTC. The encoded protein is CASSLEDRVGSSYEQYV.

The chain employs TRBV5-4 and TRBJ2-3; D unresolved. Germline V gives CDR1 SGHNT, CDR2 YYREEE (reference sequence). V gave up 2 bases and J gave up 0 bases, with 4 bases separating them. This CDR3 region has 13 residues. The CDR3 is CASSFSSTDTQYF. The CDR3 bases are TGTGCCAGCAGCTTCTCTAGCACAGATACGCAGTATTTT.

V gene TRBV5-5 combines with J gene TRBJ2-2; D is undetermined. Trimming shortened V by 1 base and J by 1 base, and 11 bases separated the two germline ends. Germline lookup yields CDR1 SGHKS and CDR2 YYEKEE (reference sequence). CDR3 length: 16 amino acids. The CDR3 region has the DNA TGTGCCAGCAGCTTGTCCCTCTTTTGGAACACCGGGGAGCTGTTTTTT. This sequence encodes CASSLSLFWNTGELFF.

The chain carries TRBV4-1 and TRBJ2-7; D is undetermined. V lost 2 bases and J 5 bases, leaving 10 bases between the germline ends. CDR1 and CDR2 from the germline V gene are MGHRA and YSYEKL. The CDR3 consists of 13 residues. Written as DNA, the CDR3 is TGCGCCAGCAGCCAACCTTATGTCCACGAGCAGTACGTC. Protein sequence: CASSQPYVHEQYV.

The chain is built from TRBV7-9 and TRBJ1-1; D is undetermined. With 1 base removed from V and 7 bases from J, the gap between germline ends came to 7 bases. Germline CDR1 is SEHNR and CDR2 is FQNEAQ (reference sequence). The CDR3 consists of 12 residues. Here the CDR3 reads CASSLETSEAFF. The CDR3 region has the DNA TGTGCCAGCAGCTTAGAAACCAGTGAAGCTTTCTTT.

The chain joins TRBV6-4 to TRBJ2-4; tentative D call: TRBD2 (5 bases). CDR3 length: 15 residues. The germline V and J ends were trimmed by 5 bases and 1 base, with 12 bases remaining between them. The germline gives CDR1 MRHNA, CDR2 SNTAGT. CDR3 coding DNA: TGTGCCAGCAGTAAAGTGGCGGGTGCCAAAAACATTCAGTACTTC. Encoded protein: CASSKVAGAKNIQYF.

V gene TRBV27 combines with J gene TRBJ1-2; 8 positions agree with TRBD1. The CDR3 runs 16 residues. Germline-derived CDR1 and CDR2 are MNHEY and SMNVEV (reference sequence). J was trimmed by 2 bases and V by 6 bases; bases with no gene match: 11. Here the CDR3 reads CASSPISTGENYGYTF. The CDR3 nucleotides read TGTGCCAGCAGCCCTATCTCGACAGGGGAGAACTATGGCTACACCTTC.

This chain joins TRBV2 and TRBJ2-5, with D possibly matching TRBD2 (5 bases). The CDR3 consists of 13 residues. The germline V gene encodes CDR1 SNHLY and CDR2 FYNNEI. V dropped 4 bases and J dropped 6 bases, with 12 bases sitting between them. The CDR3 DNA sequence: TGTGCCAGCAGTGCAGAGGGTGGACAGACCCAGTACTTC. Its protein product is CASSAEGGQTQYF.

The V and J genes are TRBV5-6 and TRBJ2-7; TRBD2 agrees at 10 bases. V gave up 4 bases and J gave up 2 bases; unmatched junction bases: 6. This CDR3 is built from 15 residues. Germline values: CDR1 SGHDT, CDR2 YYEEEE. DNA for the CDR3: TGTGCCAGCAGCCCGTGGACTAGCGGCCCCTACGAGCAGTACGTC. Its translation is CASSPWTSGPYEQYV.

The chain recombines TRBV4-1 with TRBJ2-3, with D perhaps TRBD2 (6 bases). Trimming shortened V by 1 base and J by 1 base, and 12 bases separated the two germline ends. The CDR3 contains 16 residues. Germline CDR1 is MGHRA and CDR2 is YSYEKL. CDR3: CASSQVGGTGTDTQYF. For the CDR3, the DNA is TGCGCCAGCAGCCAAGTCGGTGGGACTGGCACAGATACGCAGTATTTT.

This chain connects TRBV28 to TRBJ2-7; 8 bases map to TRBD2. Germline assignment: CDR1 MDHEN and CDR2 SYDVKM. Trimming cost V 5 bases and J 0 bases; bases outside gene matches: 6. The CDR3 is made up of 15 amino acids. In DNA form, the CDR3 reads TGTGCCAGCAGTAATAGCGGGACGAGCTCCTACGAGCAGTACGTC. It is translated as CASSNSGTSSYEQYV.

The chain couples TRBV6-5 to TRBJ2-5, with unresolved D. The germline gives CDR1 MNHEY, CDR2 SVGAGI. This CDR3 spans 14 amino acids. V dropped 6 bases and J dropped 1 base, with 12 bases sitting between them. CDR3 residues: CASRSQALQETQYF. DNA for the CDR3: TGTGCCAGCAGAAGCCAGGCGCTCCAAGAGACCCAGTACTTC.

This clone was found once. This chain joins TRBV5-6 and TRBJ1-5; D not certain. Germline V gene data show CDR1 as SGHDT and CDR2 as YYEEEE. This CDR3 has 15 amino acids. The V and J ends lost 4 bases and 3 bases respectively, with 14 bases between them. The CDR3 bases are TGTGCCAGCAGCCCGGGTCCGGTTACCAATCAGCCCCAGCATTTT. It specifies CASSPGPVTNQPQHF.

In DNA form, the CDR3 reads TGCAGTGCTAGTCCCAGCGGCGACAATGAGCAGTTCTTC. Its protein product is CSASPSGDNEQFF. The chain uses TRBV20-1 and TRBJ2-1; D may be TRBD2 (5 bases). This CDR3 comprises 13 residues. Germline lookup yields CDR1 DFQATT and CDR2 SNEGSKA (reference sequence). The V end was cut by 3 bases, the J end by 5 bases, with 11 bases between.

The CDR3: CATSRVGGNSPLHF. The DNA for the CDR3 is TGTGCCACCAGCAGAGTAGGCGGCAATTCACCCCTCCACTTT. This chain connects TRBV15 to TRBJ1-6; unclear D gene. Trimming took 1 base from V and 7 from J, leaving 8 bases between them. The germline V gene has CDR1 LNHNV and CDR2 YYDKDF (reference sequence). The CDR3 covers 14 residues.

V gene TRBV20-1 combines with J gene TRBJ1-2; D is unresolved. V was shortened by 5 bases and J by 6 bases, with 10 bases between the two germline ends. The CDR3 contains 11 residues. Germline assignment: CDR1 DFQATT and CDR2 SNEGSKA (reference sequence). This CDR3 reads CSAPDINGYTF. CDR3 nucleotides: TGCAGTGCTCCCGACATAAATGGCTACACCTTC.

CDR3 region: CASSSVGTPNTEAFF. The CDR3 bases are TGTGCCAGCAGCTCAGTGGGGACACCGAACACTGAAGCTTTCTTT. The chain recombines TRBV7-2 with TRBJ1-1, with a tentative D call TRBD1 (6 bases). V gave up 4 bases and J gave up 1 base, with 13 bases separating them. The CDR3 consists of 15 residues. Germline lookup yields CDR1 SGHTA and CDR2 FQGNSA.

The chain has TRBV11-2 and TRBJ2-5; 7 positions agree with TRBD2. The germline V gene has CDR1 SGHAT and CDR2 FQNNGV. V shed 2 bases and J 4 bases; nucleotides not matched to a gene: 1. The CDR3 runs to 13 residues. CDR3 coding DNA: TGTGCCAGCAGCTTACCGGGAGGAGAGACCCAGTACTTC. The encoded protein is CASSLPGGETQYF.

The CDR3 loop reads CASSSVGGANTGELFF. The CDR3 nucleotides read TGTGCCAGCAGCTCTGTTGGCGGGGCGAACACCGGGGAGCTGTTTTTT. The V and J genes are TRBV5-4 and TRBJ2-2; the D gene is possibly TRBD2 (6 bases). The CDR3 length is 16 residues. V was shortened by 3 bases and J by 0 bases, with 12 bases between the two germline ends. Germline CDR1 and CDR2: SGHNT and YYREEE (reference sequence).

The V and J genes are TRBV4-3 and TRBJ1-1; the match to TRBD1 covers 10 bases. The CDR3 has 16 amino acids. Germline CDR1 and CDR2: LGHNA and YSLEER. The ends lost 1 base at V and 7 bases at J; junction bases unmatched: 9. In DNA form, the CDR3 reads TGCGCCAGCAGCCAAGCTCTGGGACAGGGGCGGGGTGAAGCTTTCTTT. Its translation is CASSQALGQGRGEAFF.